These 9 T cell receptor beta chains came from one sample sequenced in a study of human T cells and chemical hapten exposure. Time point in this sample: patch test 1, 2 weeks after DPC sensitization. Treatment of the sample: therapeutic diphenylcyclopropenone sensitization with weekly scalp DPC. One entry per CDR3 protein, called by TCRdb with MiXCR from the RACE reads. Of roughly 45,000 distinct CDR3 sequences listed, approximately 9.1% are singletons. This material consisted of whole blood, taken in connection with sensitization to the hapten diphenylcyclopropenone (DPC). Receptors were obtained from a woman aged 45-65 years with alopecia areata. Some clones in this sample may be carry-over from other donors' samples.

This clonotype was found a few times. The chain joins TRBV27 to TRBJ2-4, with TRBD2 identical over 9 bases. CDR1 MNHEY and CDR2 SMNVEV come from the germline V gene (reference sequence). V lost 8 bases, J lost 2 bases, and 13 bases stayed unmatched. The CDR3 totals 17 residues. The CDR3 DNA reads as TGTGCCAGCGGGTCCGCGGGAGGGCCCCGAACCAAAAACATTCAGTACTTC. As protein: CASGSAGGPRTKNIQYF.

This clonotype has a count of ten or more. The chain links TRBV6-5 to TRBJ1-3; 10 bases line up with TRBD1. The CDR3 sequence is 15 residues long. Germline-derived CDR1 and CDR2 are MNHEY and SVGAGI. V dropped 7 bases and J dropped 4; count of bases not matched to a gene: 7. Written as DNA, the CDR3 is TGTGCCAGCACCGGGACAGGGGCGGGAGGAAACACCATATATTTT. Protein: CASTGTGAGGNTIYF.

This clonotype has just a few counts. This sequence joins TRBV11-2 and TRBJ1-2; D uncertain. Germline loops: CDR1 SGHAT, CDR2 FQNNGV. This CDR3 has 14 residues. V dropped 3 bases and J dropped 0 bases, with 8 bases sitting between them. CDR3 bases: TGTGCCAGCAGCTTCAGTGGGGCTAACTATGGCTACACCTTC. Its translation is CASSFSGANYGYTF.

The sample holds many counts of this clonotype. The rearrangement joins TRBV5-1 to TRBJ2-3; D is unclear. CDR3 length equals 16 residues. The V gene's germline CDR1 is SGHRS and CDR2 YFSETQ. Trimming stripped 7 bases from V and 2 bases from J, with 20 bases between. As DNA, the CDR3 is TGCGCCAGCGGAACCGCTAGATCATCTGACACAGATACGCAGTATTTT. It is translated as CASGTARSSDTDTQYF.

This clonotype has a count of ten or more. The CDR3, as DNA: TGTGCCAGCAGCTTGGTGGACGGGAGAGCAGATACGCAGTATTTT. Translation: CASSLVDGRADTQYF. The chain has TRBV11-2 and TRBJ2-3, with a tentative D call TRBD2 (6 bases). The CDR3 runs to 15 residues. V was shortened by 3 bases and J by 4 bases, with 14 bases between the two germline ends. Germline V lookup: CDR1 SGHAT, CDR2 FQNNGV.

This clonotype was seen many times. The chain employs TRBV3-1 and TRBJ2-3, with 8 bases aligning to TRBD2. Germline CDR1 is LGHDT and CDR2 is YNNKEL (reference sequence). V dropped 2 bases and J dropped 3; count of bases not matched to a gene: 16. The length of the CDR3 is 19 residues. The CDR3 sequence: CASSQTGTRIFKWTDTQYF. CDR3 bases: TGTGCCAGCAGCCAAACCGGGACTAGAATTTTTAAGTGGACAGATACGCAGTATTTT.

At least ten counts were recorded for this clonotype. The chain carries TRBV28 and TRBJ1-4; D is unresolved. Germline V gene data show CDR1 as MDHEN and CDR2 as SYDVKM. The CDR3 consists of 15 residues. V was cut by 4 bases and J by 8 bases, with 17 bases left in between. This chain's CDR3 is CASSSGSLRREKLFF. The CDR3 DNA reads as TGTGCCAGCAGTTCCGGATCCCTCCGGAGGGAAAAACTGTTTTTT.

This clonotype occurred many times. The rearrangement joins TRBV27 to TRBJ2-3, with D unresolved. This CDR3 has 14 amino acids. CDR1 is MNHEY and CDR2 is SMNVEV in the germline V gene (reference sequence). The V and J ends lost 4 bases and 0 bases respectively, with 8 bases between them. The CDR3 here is CASSSAGSTDTQYF. The CDR3 bases are TGTGCCAGCAGTTCGGCAGGCAGCACAGATACGCAGTATTTT.

At least ten counts were recorded for this clonotype. V is TRBV6-2 or TRBV6-3 and J is TRBJ2-1; D not certain. CDR3 length: 13 amino acids. V lost 6 bases and J 2 bases, leaving 8 bases between the germline ends. Germline loops: CDR1 MNHEY, CDR2 SVGEGT. The DNA of the CDR3 is TGTGCCAGCAGCTTCGGCCCCTACAATGAGCAGTTCTTC. Residues: CASSFGPYNEQFF.